The present entry profiles one T cell receptor (beta chain) with its context. Germline values: CDR1 MGHRA, CDR2 YSYEKL. V was pared by 3 bases and J by 2 bases, with 10 bases between. This CDR3 contains 14 residues. The protocol was immunoSEQ multiplex PCR, while the TCRdb copy is restricted to in-frame clones and leaves out a portion. The table has approximately 170,000 clones, roughly nine tenths seen once. This specimen belongs to a study of blood T cell repertoires in COVID-19. At the level of the study: T cells, B-cell-depleted T cells, or PBMCs supplied cDNA or gDNA.

The receptor's source is a man younger than 30 who had recovered from COVID-19. Sequenced sample: peripheral blood. V is TRBV4-1 and J is TRBJ2-5, with D hard to call. The CDR3 region has the DNA TGCGCCAGCAGCCATCTCGACTCGCAAGAGACCCAGTACTTC. It codes for CASSHLDSQETQYF.